A single sample gave rise to the 20 T cell receptor beta chains below, sequenced in a study of tumor and adjacent non-tumor tissue in lung cancer listed by TCRdb under 2018. Bulk unsorted tissue served as the source for RNA extraction, and RNA quality was assessed using a NanoDrop ND-1000 and an Agilent 2100. The library was generated by multiplex PCR. Sequencing used an Illumina HiSeq 2500. Following protocols modified from ARM-PCR, the researchers constructed TCRbeta libraries through three rounds of nested PCR with primers (Table S4). Clones were called with MiXCR by TCRdb after fastp trimmed the public reads at Q25, and only in-frame beta chains were retained. Rows matching on CDR3 protein sequence are summarized as one entry with the most common DNA and genes. The sample table holds approximately 120,000 distinct CDR3 sequences, of which around 75% were seen once. In total, the top ten clones hold 37% of the sample.

Sequences were obtained from lung tumor tissue. The receptors originated from a woman in her fifties or sixties with non-small cell lung cancer.

This clonotype came up a few times. One end of the junction fails to match germline, which may point to a read error. J is TRBJ1-5 and V is TRBV20-1; D is possibly TRBD1 (6 bases). The CDR3 contains 14 residues. In germline, CDR1 is DFQATT, CDR2 SNEGSKA (reference sequence). CDR3: CSARLRGENQPQHF. Written as DNA, the CDR3 is TGCAGTGCTAGGCTCAGGGGCGAAAATCAGCCCCAACATTTT.

The rearrangement joins TRBV20-1 to TRBJ1-2; 11 nucleotides match TRBD1. Germline V lookup: CDR1 DFQATT, CDR2 SNEGSKA (reference sequence). The CDR3 sequence is 15 residues long. In DNA, the CDR3 is TGCAATGTTAGTTCGGACAGGGGGCGCAGCTATGGCTACACCTTC. Translated, it gives CNVSSDRGRSYGYTF.

Remarks on this clonotype: A junction end diverges from the germline sequence, so it may reflect a read error. The chain is built from TRBV5-5 and TRBJ2-1; perhaps TRBD1 as D (6 bases). CDR1 is SGHKS, CDR2 YYEKEE, per germline (reference sequence). This CDR3 region has 14 residues. The CDR3 nucleotides are TGTGCTAGCAGTTCCGACAGGAGGTTTCGGGAGCAGTTCTTC. Protein: CASSSDRRFREQFF.

The chain couples TRBV4-3 to TRBJ2-4; TRBD2 matches at 9 bases. Trimming at V came to 3 bases and at J to 10 bases, leaving 22 bases not matched to a gene. Per germline, CDR1 LGHNA and CDR2 YSLEER. The CDR3 has 19 residues. This chain's CDR3 is CASSHLGGESGRTNNIQYF. The CDR3 DNA is TGCGCCAGCAGCCATCTCGGAGGGGAAAGCGGGAGGACCAATAATATTCAGTACTTC.

Concerning this clonotype: The junction departs from the called germline gene at one end, perhaps through a read error. The CDR3 spells CASKPGTGTAGKLFF. The CDR3, as DNA: TGCGCCAGCAAGCCCGGGACAGGGACAGCCGGGAAGCTGTTTTTT. V and J are TRBV5-1 and TRBJ2-2; 9 bases are a match to TRBD1. CDR3 length: 15 residues. Germline V gene lookup returns CDR1 SGHRS and CDR2 YFSETQ.

The genes are TRBV24-1 and TRBJ2-3, with D uncertain. With 5 bases removed from V and 5 bases from J, the gap between germline ends came to 10 bases. Germline loops: CDR1 KGHDR, CDR2 SFDVKD. The CDR3 spans 13 residues. In DNA, the CDR3 is TGTGCCACCAGTGTCCCGGGCGTAGATACGCAGTATTTT. This codes for CATSVPGVDTQYF.

This clonotype has more than one count but fewer than ten. A much larger clone sits a single nucleotide away, making a read error possible. The rearrangement uses TRBV6-6 and TRBJ2-2; no definite D call. Germline V gene sequence: CDR1 MNHNY, CDR2 SVGAGI (reference sequence). V was trimmed by 10 bases and J by 2 bases, leaving 11 bases between them. The CDR3 sequence is 13 residues long. CDR3 nucleotide sequence: TGTGCCATCAGCTCGAGTAACACCGGGGAGCTGTTTTTT. Its translation is CAISSSNTGELFF.

As concerns this clonotype: A much larger clone differs from this one at a single base, so this may be a read error. The CDR3: CASGRSGNRYNEQFF. The CDR3 DNA follows: TGTGCTAGTGGCCGATCCGGGAATAGATACAATGAGCAGTTCTTC. The chain is built from TRBV12-5 and TRBJ2-1; TRBD2 might be the D (5 bases). V lost 6 bases, J lost 4 bases, and 16 bases lay in between. CDR1 is LGHNT and CDR2 is FRNRAP in the germline V gene. The length of the CDR3 is 15 residues.

The gene calls are TRBV29-1 and TRBJ2-1; possible D gene TRBD2, 5 bases. Per the germline V gene, CDR1 is SQVTM and CDR2 is ANQGSEA. CDR3 size: 15 residues. The V gene lost 4 bases and the J gene lost 2 bases, with 15 bases spanning the gap. The CDR3 nucleotides read TGCAGCGTTGCTGCGGGCAGGTCTCCCTACAATGAGCAGTTCTTC. It translates to CSVAAGRSPYNEQFF.

This clonotype has just a few counts. V and J are TRBV14 and TRBJ2-1; D ambiguous. The CDR3 has 14 residues. V gave up 1 base and J gave up 5 bases, with 9 bases separating them. In germline, CDR1 is SGHDN, CDR2 FVKESK. The DNA for the CDR3 is TGTGCCAGCAGCCAAGGTGGGCCCCACAATGAGCAGTTCTTC. Translation: CASSQGGPHNEQFF.

Points on this clonotype: The conserved phenylalanine or tryptophan normally closing the CDR3 is absent here, so this likely arose from a read error. This rearrangement joins TRBV20-1 to TRBJ2-4, with 9 bases fitting TRBD2. Germline CDR1 reads DFQATT; CDR2 reads SNEGSKA (reference sequence). There are 16 residues in the CDR3. The V and J ends lost 0 bases and 8 bases, in that order; junction bases with no gene match: 11. DNA of the CDR3: TGCAGTGCTAGAGATAGGGGAGCGGGAGGAATAGACATTCAGTACATA. Its protein product is CSARDRGAGGIDIQYI.

The chain uses TRBV20-1 and TRBJ2-2, with D unresolved. The CDR3 loop spans 12 amino acids. Germline V gene sequence: CDR1 DFQATT, CDR2 SNEGSKA (reference sequence). The CDR3 DNA sequence: TGCAAGGCTAAATCGAACACCGGGGAGCTGTTTTTT. Translating gives CKAKSNTGELFF.

Notes on this clonotype: Its ends do not fully match the called genes, so a read error is possible. The CDR3 nucleotides are TGCAGTGGTAGCTCAAGCGGGAGGGCCTCCTGCGAGCAGTACTTC. Protein: CSGSSSGRASCEQYF. This sequence joins TRBV20-1 and TRBJ2-7, with TRBD2 matching over 10 bases. CDR1 is DFQATT and CDR2 is SNEGSKA in the germline V gene (reference sequence). This CDR3 contains 15 residues.

In its sample, this clonotype was seen once. At one end, the junction sequence differs from germline, possibly due to a read error. The chain is built from TRBV11-2 and TRBJ2-1; D is perhaps TRBD2 (6 bases). Germline V gives CDR1 SGHAT, CDR2 FQNNGV. The CDR3 loop spans 14 amino acids. As DNA, the CDR3 is TGTGCCCGCAGCTTTGGAGGGTCCTACAATGGGCAGTTCTTC. Translation: CARSFGGSYNGQFF. The complete variable domain, with remaining parts taken from reference TRBV11-2 and TRBJ2-1, reads EAGVAQSPRYKIIEKRQSVAFWCNPISGHATLYWYQQILGQGPKLLIQFQNNGVVDDSQLPKDRFSAERLKGVDSTLKIQPAKLEDSAVYLCARSFGGSYNGQFFGPGTRLTVL.

Concerning this clonotype: This CDR3 fails to terminate in the conserved phenylalanine or tryptophan, so it likely reflects a read error. The CDR3 bases are TGTGCTAGTAGTCCACAGGGCGGTCAAGGGACCCAGTACTTA. It translates to CASSPQGGQGTQYL. The V call is TRBV11-2, the J call TRBJ2-5; D might be TRBD1 (6 bases). CDR3 length: 14 amino acids. Looked up from germline, CDR1 is SGHAT and CDR2 is FQNNGV.

Turning to this clonotype: With a much larger clone just one base away, this may be a read error. The V call is TRBV6-2 or TRBV6-3, the J call TRBJ2-7; D call uncertain. This CDR3 contains 14 residues. Trimming left V 8 bases short and J 3 bases short, with 17 bases between. Germline V gene lookup returns CDR1 MNHEY and CDR2 SVGEGT. The CDR3 region has the DNA TGTGCCAGCGGAAAGGCGGTGGATTTCTACGAGCAGTACTTC. This encodes CASGKAVDFYEQYF.

In the case of this clonotype: This may come from a read error, since a much larger clone is one base off. The chain couples TRBV12-3 or TRBV12-4 to TRBJ1-2, with D unclear. The CDR3 totals 12 residues. CDR3 bases: TGTGCCAGCAGCCTGGGAGGTCGTGGCTACATCTTC. Its protein is CASSLGGRGYIF.

To note about this clonotype: The junction differs from germline at one of its ends, possibly a read error. The V and J genes are TRBV20-1 and TRBJ2-2, with D perhaps matching TRBD1 or TRBD2 (5 bases each). The CDR3 loop spans 12 amino acids. Germline V gene lookup returns CDR1 DFQATT and CDR2 SNEGSKA (reference sequence). This CDR3 reads CSANGHIGELFF. In DNA, the CDR3 is TGCAGTGCTAATGGACATATCGGGGAGTTGTTTTTT.

A few counts support this clonotype. The chain uses TRBV18 and TRBJ2-3; D not resolved. Germline lookup yields CDR1 KGHSH and CDR2 LQKENI. This CDR3 is 12 amino acids long. V lost 3 bases, J lost 6 bases, and 7 bases lay in between. CDR3 amino acids: CASSPKDDTQYF. Written as DNA, the CDR3 is TGTGCCAGCTCACCTAAGGATGATACGCAGTATTTT. Together with reference TRBV18 and TRBJ2-3, the CDR3 gives the full variable domain: NAGVMQNPRHLVRRRGQEARLRCSPMKGHSHVYWYRQLPEEGLKFMVYLQKENIIDESGMPKERFSAEFPKEGPSILRIQQVVRGDSAAYFCASSPKDDTQYFGPGTRLTVL.

This clonotype was seen a handful of times. The chain carries TRBV20-1 and TRBJ1-2; the match to TRBD1 covers 7 bases. The CDR3 loop spans 16 amino acids. Germline V lookup: CDR1 DFQATT, CDR2 SNEGSKA (reference sequence). V lost 3 bases to trimming and J lost 4 bases; unmatched junction nucleotides: 14. This CDR3 reads CSASDLGQGTVYGYTF. CDR3 nucleotides: TGCAGTGCTAGTGACCTTGGTCAGGGGACAGTCTATGGCTACACCTTC.